A selection of T cell receptor beta chains follows, all from one sample in a study of chemoradiotherapy in HPV16-positive cancers. Clones were read by immunoSEQ multiplex PCR, and TCRdb kept only the in-frame ones, dropping some. The sample consists of around 33,000 clones, around 88% of them appearing once. The source was blood, collected from a patient who underwent chemoradiotherapy. The receptors here all came from a human donor with HPV-associated anogenital cancer. Each CDR3 is given without its conserved first and last residue.

TRBV6-5,TRBJ2-7,ASSLRPDNEQY
TRBV28,TRBJ1-5,ASRPTGPSNQPQH
TRBV10-3,TRBJ2-5,AISPGTGAETQY
TRBV7-3,NA,ASGRGGSYEQY
TRBV19,TRBJ1-1,ASSIFGPAGTEAF
TRBV7-9,TRBJ1-4,ASSRPDERVVKLF
TRBV28,TRBJ1-1,ASSPLGMNTEAF
TRBV10-3,TRBJ1-1,ANLDRENTEAF
TRBV27,TRBJ2-1,ASPGEHHGPEGYNEQF
TRBV6-4,TRBJ1-4,ASSEDATNEKLF
TRBV5-6,TRBJ2-2,ASSSTGDINTGELF
TRBV7-9,TRBJ1-6,ASSVTGTGGSPLH
TRBV7-7,TRBJ2-7,ASSWRGRGLYEQY
TRBV5-8,TRBJ1-4,ASSPGTHAEKLF
TRBV30,TRBJ1-3,AWSVMGSTGNTIY
TRBV2,TRBJ2-7,ASSWTGRSYEQY
TRBV6-1,TRBJ2-1,ASSELAGGLERPYNEQF